The entry below describes one TCR beta chain. This entry is derived from a study of blood T cell repertoires in COVID-19. TCRdb's table, derived via immunoSEQ multiplex PCR, lists solely in-frame clones and lacks some. The table records 55,000 to 80,000 clones, more than 85% of them present only once. Between the trimmed V and J ends, which lost 6 bases and 1 base, there was a span of 10 bases. The CDR3 is 15 residues long. CDR1 and CDR2 (germline): LNHDA, SQIVND (reference sequence). This clonotype was sampled from an older man with acute or convalescent COVID-19. Input material: peripheral blood. V is TRBV19 and J is TRBJ2-6; D is possibly TRBD1 (6 bases). The CDR3 region has the DNA TGTGCCAGTAGAAACAGGGAATCTGGGGCCAACGTCCTGACTTTC. Its protein is CASRNRESGANVLTF.